This T cell receptor beta chain was obtained from a study of blood T cell repertoires in COVID-19. Study overall: COVID-19 samples, acute and convalescent, were from the United States, Italy and Spain.

Germline values: CDR1 MDHEN, CDR2 SYDVKM. The CDR3 totals 15 residues. The V end was cut by 3 bases, the J end by 8 bases, with 14 bases between. Original processing methods: Researchers report that nucleated cell counts were estimated from reference gene primer amplification. Only in-frame clones appear in the TCRdb table, and some are missing; sequencing was by immunoSEQ multiplex PCR. The DNA gave D and trimming, while V, J and clone size come from that table. This table holds 150,000 or so clones, roughly 84% found once. The clonotype originates from a woman aged 50 to 60 who had recovered from COVID-19. Sequenced: PBMCs or T cells enriched from blood (not recorded which). This rearrangement joins TRBV28 to TRBJ1-6, with D possibly matching TRBD1 (5 bases). In nucleotides, the CDR3 is TGTGCCAGCAGTTTTCTGGCAGGGAGGGATTCACCCCTCCACTTT. Its protein product is CASSFLAGRDSPLHF.